This TCR beta chain stems from a study of prognosis after radiotherapy for stage I lung cancer. Study-wide background: The non-small cell lung cancer patients were all regarded as unsuitable for surgery on medical grounds. Study results and caveats: Before stereotactic body radiation therapy the median unique TCR clone count was about 10,000, and afterwards it fell to around 6,800.

This clonotype has at least ten counts. Antigen: not known. Amplification of TCR beta CDR3 from genomic DNA used two-round multiplex PCR. It was primers specific to each TRBV and TRBJ gene that first-round PCR used. TCRdb processed the multiplex PCR reads anew with MiXCR; each CDR3 protein has one entry. The table records tens of thousands of distinct CDR3 sequences, over 30% of them present only once. V shed 2 bases and J shed 4 bases, with 8 bases lying between them. Germline V gene lookup returns CDR1 KGHSH and CDR2 LQKENI. The CDR3 is made up of 13 amino acids. Here the sequenced sample was PBMCs, taken before or after stereotactic body radiation therapy (not recorded which). The chain couples TRBV18 to TRBJ1-2; D is ambiguous. The TCR sequence derives from a donor at least 50 years old with non-small cell lung cancer. The CDR3 is CASSPDGFYGYTF. CDR3 in DNA: TGTGCCAGCTCACCAGATGGATTCTATGGCTACACCTTC.